This T cell receptor (beta chain) was identified during a study of blood T cell repertoires in COVID-19. At the level of the study: COVID-19 samples collected from the United States, Italy and Spain covered acute and convalescent phases.

Authors' analysis steps: Scientists estimated how many nucleated cells there were by amplifying reference gene primers. Assay used: immunoSEQ multiplex PCR; TCRdb lists only in-frame clones, some missing. V, J and clone size are taken as reported in that table, and D and trimming were inferred from the DNA itself. The table records over 150,000 clones, around 73% of them present only once. Germline loops: CDR1 SGHDN, CDR2 FVKESK. This CDR3 has 13 residues. Trimming removed 4 bases from V and 3 bases from J, with 9 bases in between. Grouping used clinical history reported by participants in a survey and questionnaire. Either two negative PCRs, clearance, or symptom resolution qualified Cohort 3 donors as recovered.

Sequenced sample: PBMCs or T cells enriched from blood (not recorded which). The chain uses TRBV14 and TRBJ1-2; maybe TRBD1 (6 bases). This receptor was taken from a woman aged 45-65 years who had recovered from COVID-19. CDR3 loop: CASSPRTDYGYTF. Written as DNA, the CDR3 is TGTGCCAGCAGCCCGAGGACAGACTATGGCTACACCTTC.